This TCR beta chain emerged from a study of T cells in Graves' hyperthyroidism and ophthalmopathy. V lost 6 bases and J lost 5; bases outside the gene matches: 11. Germline loops: CDR1 MNHEY, CDR2 SVGEGT. The CDR3 covers 16 residues. Amplified TCR beta CDR3 regions came from RNA transcripts. Using the HTBI primer set, a first-round RT-PCR was run on the TCR CDR3. TCRdb reprocessed the multiplex PCR reads with MiXCR, giving one entry per CDR3 protein. The sample lists under 400,000 distinct CDR3 sequences, about 12% occurring once. Stable Graves' hyperthyroidism denoted no ophthalmopathy progression over 18 months. Isolation of PBMCs was performed on around 9.8 ml fresh peripheral blood. This clonotype occurred many times. What it recognizes is unknown. Notes on the study in general: The model foresaw ophthalmopathy a median around 6.8 months prior to onset. Appearing also in blood were most of the thyroid clonotypes expanded above 0.001.

V and J are TRBV6-2 or TRBV6-3 and TRBJ2-5; 11 positions agree with TRBD2. This TCR derives from a woman between 18 and 29 years old with Graves' hyperthyroidism. Sequencing input: blood. For the CDR3, the DNA is TGTGCCAGCAGCCTTCAACTAGCGGGGGAGGGTGAGACCCAGTACTTC. Amino acids: CASSLQLAGEGETQYF.